The 25 T cell receptor beta chains below were found in one sample sequenced in a study of molecular identifiers for immune sequencing clone quantification. TCRdb itself ran the PCR reads through MiXCR, one entry per CDR3 protein. Here the sample spans some 65,000 distinct CDR3 sequences, around 18% being singletons. The material sequenced was naive CD8+ T cells from blood, with Jurkat cell RNA spiked in. The subset denotes: FACS-sorted CD8+CD4-CCR7+CD45RA+ naive T cells. The receptors here all came from a human donor in good health. Some libraries in this study had Jurkat cell RNA spiked in.

In this sample, this clonotype turned up a few times. In DNA form, the CDR3 reads TGCAGTGCTCCCGACCGAGCGGGAGTGGGCTACGAGCAGTACTTC. Translation: CSAPDRAGVGYEQYF. The chain employs TRBV20-1 and TRBJ2-7; 8 bases map to TRBD2. The CDR3 spans 15 residues. With V trimmed by 5 bases and J by 3 bases, 12 bases remained unmatched. CDR1 is DFQATT, CDR2 SNEGSKA, per germline (reference sequence).

This clonotype was detected ten times or more. The rearrangement uses TRBV20-1 and TRBJ2-5; D remains ambiguous. Looked up from germline, CDR1 is DFQATT and CDR2 is SNEGSKA (reference sequence). The CDR3 runs 17 residues. Trimming pared 6 bases from V and 5 bases from J, leaving 28 bases between. The CDR3 sequence: CSAPPSGPSTSTETQYF. For the CDR3, the DNA is TGCAGTGCGCCCCCCTCCGGGCCCTCCACGTCCACGGAGACCCAGTACTTC.

This clonotype was seen ten or more times. V usage is TRBV27 and J usage is TRBJ2-7; D is ambiguous. The germline gives CDR1 MNHEY, CDR2 SMNVEV (reference sequence). This CDR3 contains 12 residues. Between the trimmed V and J ends, which lost 5 bases and 6 bases, there was a span of 11 bases. CDR3 DNA: TGTGCCAGCAGTACACCATCCGGCGAGCAGTACTTC. It translates to CASSTPSGEQYF.

The CDR3 coding sequence is TGTGCCAGCAGTGAATCCCCCATCGGTTTCCCTGAAGCTTTCTTT. It codes for CASSESPIGFPEAFF. The genes are TRBV25-1 and TRBJ1-1; no firm D call. Per the germline V gene, CDR1 is MGHDK and CDR2 is SYGVNS. V was shortened by 1 base and J by 6 bases, with 15 bases between the two germline ends. This CDR3 comprises 15 residues.

V usage is TRBV27 and J usage is TRBJ1-1; no clear D gene. V lost 5 bases to trimming and J lost 1 base, with 17 bases between them. The length of the CDR3 is 16 residues. CDR1 MNHEY and CDR2 SMNVEV come from the germline V gene (reference sequence). The CDR3 DNA sequence: TGTGCCAGCAGTACGCACGATCGACTTTCGAACACTGAAGCTTTCTTT. It encodes CASSTHDRLSNTEAFF.

This clonotype was seen a handful of times. The chain carries TRBV5-4 and TRBJ2-7, with 14 bases fitting TRBD2. Trimming took 1 base from V and 3 from J; bases not matched to a gene: 15. This CDR3 spans 20 amino acids. Germline V lookup: CDR1 SGHNT, CDR2 YYREEE (reference sequence). CDR3 in DNA: TGTGCCAGCAGCTTGAACTTAGGACTAGCGGGAGGAGAAGGAAACTACGAGCAGTACTTC. Its translation: CASSLNLGLAGGEGNYEQYF.

This clonotype showed up many times. The rearrangement uses TRBV2 and TRBJ2-7; no reliable D call. The CDR3 sequence is 11 residues long. Per the germline V gene, CDR1 is SNHLY and CDR2 is FYNNEI. The V end lost 3 bases, the J end lost 6 bases, and 6 bases lay between the germline ends. The CDR3 spells CASSDGAEQYF. The CDR3, as DNA: TGTGCCAGCAGTGATGGTGCCGAGCAGTACTTC.

Concerning this clonotype itself: A read error is possible here, since a much larger clone lies one base away. CDR3 nucleotides: TGTGCCAGCAGCCAGGGATCCTCGGGTGAAAAACTGGTTTTT. Protein: CASSQGSSGEKLVF. V and J are TRBV7-9 and TRBJ1-4; tentatively, D is TRBD1 (5 bases). Germline CDR1 and CDR2: SEHNR and FQNEAQ (reference sequence). The CDR3 spans 14 residues.

This clonotype was seen many times. The genes are TRBV7-8 and TRBJ2-7; D uncertain. With 5 bases removed from V and 0 bases from J, the gap between germline ends came to 14 bases. CDR3 length: 15 amino acids. Germline loops: CDR1 SGHVS, CDR2 FQNEAQ. This CDR3 is CASSLAPGVSYEQYF. The CDR3 DNA reads as TGTGCCAGCAGCCTCGCGCCGGGCGTCTCCTACGAGCAGTACTTC.

The sample holds many counts of this clonotype. The junction does not match germline at one end; this may be a read error. The rearrangement joins TRBV2 to TRBJ2-7, with D possibly being TRBD1 (5 bases). CDR1 is SNHLY and CDR2 is FYNNEI in the germline V gene. The CDR3 runs 15 residues. The CDR3 coding sequence is TGTGCCAGCAGCGAAGGACATCCTAACGCATACGAGCAGTACTTC. This gives the protein CASSEGHPNAYEQYF.

The chain carries TRBV7-3 and TRBJ2-7; 13 nucleotides agree with TRBD2. This CDR3 contains 17 residues. V trimming: 2 bases; J trimming: 0 bases; junction bases outside the gene matches: 4. Germline V gene sequence: CDR1 SGHTA, CDR2 FQGTGA. CDR3 loop: CASSLSGLAGASYEQYF. CDR3 bases: TGTGCCAGCAGCTTATCCGGACTAGCGGGAGCCTCCTACGAGCAGTACTTC.

The table lists this clonotype with many counts. The chain has TRBV18 and TRBJ2-7; 7 bases map to TRBD2. The CDR3 spans 14 residues. Germline CDR1 and CDR2: KGHSH and LQKENI. After removal of 6 bases from V and 2 bases from J, the junction contained 7 bases not matched to a gene. In DNA form, the CDR3 reads TGTGCCAGCTCGCCGCGGGAGCCCACCTACGAGCAGTACTTC. This translates into CASSPREPTYEQYF.

This clonotype was seen a handful of times. A clone one base away is much larger, so this may be a read error. The J gene is TRBJ1-4, the V gene TRBV20-1, with unresolved D. Germline CDR1 is DFQATT and CDR2 is SNEGSKA (reference sequence). The CDR3 runs 15 residues. The CDR3 nucleotides read TGCAGTGCTAGAGATCTAGCGGGCGAAAATGAAAAACCGTTTTTT. Amino acid sequence: CSARDLAGENEKPFF.

This clonotype was counted a single time. One end of the junction varies from germline; a read error may be responsible. The chain uses TRBV28 and TRBJ1-1, with D possibly matching TRBD1 (6 bases). The CDR3 sequence is 18 residues long. In germline, CDR1 is MDHEN, CDR2 SYDVKM. CDR3 sequence (DNA): TGTGCCAGCAGTCCATTACTTACGCTACAGGGAGGGAACACTGGAGCTTTCTTT. Translated: CASSPLLTLQGGNTGAFF.

There are a few counts of this clonotype. The V and J genes are TRBV24-1 and TRBJ2-1; no firm D call. The CDR3 sequence is 13 residues long. V was pared by 4 bases and J by 1 base, with 4 bases between. The germline V gene encodes CDR1 KGHDR and CDR2 SFDVKD. CDR3 in amino acids: CATSDRSYNEQFF. CDR3 DNA: TGTGCCACCAGTGACCGTTCCTACAATGAGCAGTTCTTC.

The chain couples TRBV5-6 to TRBJ2-5; 9 positions match TRBD1. The CDR3 is 14 residues long. Germline V gene data show CDR1 as SGHDT and CDR2 as YYEEEE. Trimming removed 3 bases from V and 5 bases from J; junction bases left unmatched: 5. CDR3 in DNA: TGTGCCAGCAGCTCGGGACAGGGCGGGGAGACCCAGTACTTC. As protein: CASSSGQGGETQYF.

This clonotype was observed at least ten times. V is TRBV7-9 and J is TRBJ1-2, with D maybe TRBD1 (5 bases). The CDR3 extends over 16 amino acids. Germline V gene data show CDR1 as SEHNR and CDR2 as FQNEAQ (reference sequence). Trimming took off 4 bases at V and 3 bases at J, with 18 bases between the two ends. The CDR3 region has the DNA TGTGCCAGCAGCTCCTTCCCCCAACCGGGGGACTATGGCTACACCTTC. The encoded protein is CASSSFPQPGDYGYTF.

There are many counts of this clonotype. J is TRBJ2-1 and V is TRBV6-5; D uncertain. This CDR3 contains 14 residues. CDR1 and CDR2 (germline): MNHEY, SVGAGI. The V end was cut by 6 bases, the J end by 8 bases, with 17 bases between. CDR3 sequence (DNA): TGTGCCAGCAGCCCCGGGCCCTTGAAGGATGAGCAGTTCTTC. Its protein is CASSPGPLKDEQFF.

There are many counts of this clonotype. The chain carries TRBV27 and TRBJ2-7, with unresolved D. Germline V gives CDR1 MNHEY, CDR2 SMNVEV (reference sequence). The CDR3 has 15 amino acids. Trimming removed 6 bases at V and 2 bases at J, with 17 bases between. The CDR3 spells CASRPLRAATYEQYF. CDR3 coding DNA: TGTGCCAGCAGACCCCTTAGGGCGGCTACCTACGAGCAGTACTTC.

This CDR3 reads CASSGRRTAVWPDTQYF. CDR3 in DNA: TGTGCCAGCAGCGGCCGGAGGACGGCTGTGTGGCCAGATACGCAGTATTTT. The rearrangement joins TRBV7-2 to TRBJ2-3, with D perhaps matching TRBD2 (5 bases). This CDR3 spans 17 amino acids. CDR1 is SGHTA and CDR2 is FQGNSA in the germline V gene. V gave up 5 bases and J gave up 4 bases, with 22 bases separating them.

A word on this clonotype: This likely comes from a read error, as the CDR3 has no conserved phenylalanine or tryptophan at its end. The chain recombines TRBV5-7 with TRBJ2-5; no definite D call. TRBV5-7 is noted as an ORF with a role that remains uncertain. Trimming cost V 2 bases and J 1 base, with 6 bases left between them. The CDR3 loop spans 13 amino acids. The CDR3 nucleotides are TGTGCCAGCAGCTTAAACAGCCAAGAGACCCAGTACTTA. This translates into CASSLNSQETQYL.

Of note for this clonotype: A much larger clone lies a single base off, so this may be a read error. The CDR3 end shows no conserved phenylalanine or tryptophan, and so a read error is likely. The chain has TRBV2 and TRBJ1-5; D gene ambiguous. Deletions cut 10 bases from V and 0 bases from J, with 10 bases between. CDR1 and CDR2 from the germline V gene are SNHLY and FYNNEI. This CDR3 region has 13 residues. CDR3 in DNA: TGTGCCATAAAGGAGGATAGCAATCAGCCCCAGCATCTT. Encoded protein: CAIKEDSNQPQHL.

Points on this clonotype: This may be a read error: a much more frequent sequence differs by one nucleotide. This chain connects TRBV4-2 to TRBJ2-1; D is possibly TRBD1 or TRBD2 (6 bases each). The germline V gene has CDR1 LGHNA and CDR2 YNFKEQ. The CDR3 loop spans 15 amino acids. In DNA form, the CDR3 reads TGTGCCAGCAGCCAAGATGCAGGGGAGGACAATGAGCAGTCCTTC. Its protein is CASSQDAGEDNEQSF.

The chain combines TRBV6-2 or TRBV6-3 with TRBJ2-2; D uncertain. From germline, CDR1 is MNHEY and CDR2 SVGEGT. V dropped 2 bases and J dropped 5 bases, with 6 bases sitting between them. CDR3 length equals 13 residues. CDR3 region: CASSYVFTGELFF. As DNA, the CDR3 is TGTGCCAGCAGTTACGTGTTTACCGGGGAGCTGTTTTTT.

In its sample, this clonotype was seen a few times. A much larger clone differs by one base, so this may be a read error. The chain links TRBV20-1 to TRBJ2-2, with 7 nucleotides matching TRBD1. Germline V gives CDR1 DFQATT, CDR2 SNEGSKA (reference sequence). The V and J ends lost 1 base and 5 bases, in that order; junction bases with no gene match: 16. The CDR3 covers 18 residues. The CDR3 nucleotides are TGCAGTGCTAGAGGGGGGCTGGGACAGCGGTACGGAACCGGGGAGCTGTTTTTT. It codes for CSARGGLGQRYGTGELFF.